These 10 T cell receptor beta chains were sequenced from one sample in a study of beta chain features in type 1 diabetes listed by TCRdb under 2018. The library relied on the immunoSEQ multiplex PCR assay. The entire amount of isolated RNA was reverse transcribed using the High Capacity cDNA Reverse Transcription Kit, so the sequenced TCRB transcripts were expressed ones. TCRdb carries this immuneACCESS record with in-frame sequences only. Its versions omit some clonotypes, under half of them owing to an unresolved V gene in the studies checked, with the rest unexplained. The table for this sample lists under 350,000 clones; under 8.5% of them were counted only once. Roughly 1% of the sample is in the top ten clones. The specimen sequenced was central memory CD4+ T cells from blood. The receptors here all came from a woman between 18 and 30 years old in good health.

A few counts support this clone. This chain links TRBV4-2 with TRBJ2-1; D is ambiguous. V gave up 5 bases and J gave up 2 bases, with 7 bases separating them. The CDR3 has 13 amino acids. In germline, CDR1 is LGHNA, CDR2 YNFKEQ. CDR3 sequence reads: CASSLNTYNEQFF. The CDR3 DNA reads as TGTGCCAGCAGCTTGAATACCTACAATGAGCAGTTCTTC.

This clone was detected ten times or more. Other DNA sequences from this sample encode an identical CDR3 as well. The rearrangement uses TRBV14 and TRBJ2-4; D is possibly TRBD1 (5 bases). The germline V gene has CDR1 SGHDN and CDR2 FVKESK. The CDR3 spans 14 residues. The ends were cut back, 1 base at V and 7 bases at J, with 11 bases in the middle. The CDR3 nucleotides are TGTGCCAGCAGCCAAGGCAGGGCGGTCAACATTCAGTACTTC. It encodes CASSQGRAVNIQYF.

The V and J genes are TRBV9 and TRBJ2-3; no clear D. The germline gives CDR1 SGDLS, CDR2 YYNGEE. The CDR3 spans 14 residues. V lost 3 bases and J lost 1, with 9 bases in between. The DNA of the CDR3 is TGTGCCAGCAGCGACTACAGCGGCACAGATACGCAGTATTTT. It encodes CASSDYSGTDTQYF.

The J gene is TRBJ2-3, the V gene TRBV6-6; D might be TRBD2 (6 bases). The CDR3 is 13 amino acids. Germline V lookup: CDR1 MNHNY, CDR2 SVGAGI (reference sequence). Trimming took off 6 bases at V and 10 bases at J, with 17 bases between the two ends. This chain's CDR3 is CASSTSRLGAQYF. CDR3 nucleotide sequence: TGTGCCAGCAGCACTAGTCGACTAGGAGCGCAGTATTTT.

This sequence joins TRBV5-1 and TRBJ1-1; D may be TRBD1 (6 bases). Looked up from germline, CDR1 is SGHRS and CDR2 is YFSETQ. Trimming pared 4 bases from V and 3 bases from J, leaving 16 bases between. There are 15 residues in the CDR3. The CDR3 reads CASSHTAGADTEAFF. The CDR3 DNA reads TGCGCCAGCAGCCATACCGCAGGGGCGGACACTGAAGCTTTCTTT.

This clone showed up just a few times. The CDR3 sequence: CASSDGGTGGVKTQYF. DNA for the CDR3: TGTGCCAGCAGTGACGGCGGGACAGGGGGCGTGAAGACCCAGTACTTC. The V gene is TRBV6-1, the J gene TRBJ2-5; 12 nucleotides match TRBD1. The CDR3 consists of 16 residues. V lost 3 bases to trimming and J lost 6 bases; unmatched junction nucleotides: 8. Germline V gene sequence: CDR1 MNHNS, CDR2 SASEGT.

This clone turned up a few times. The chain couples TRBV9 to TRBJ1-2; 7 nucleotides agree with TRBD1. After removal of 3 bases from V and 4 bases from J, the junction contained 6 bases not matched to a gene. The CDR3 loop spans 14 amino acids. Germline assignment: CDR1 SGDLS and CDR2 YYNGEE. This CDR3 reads CASSADRDIYGYTF. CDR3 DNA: TGTGCCAGCAGCGCAGACAGGGATATCTATGGCTACACCTTC.

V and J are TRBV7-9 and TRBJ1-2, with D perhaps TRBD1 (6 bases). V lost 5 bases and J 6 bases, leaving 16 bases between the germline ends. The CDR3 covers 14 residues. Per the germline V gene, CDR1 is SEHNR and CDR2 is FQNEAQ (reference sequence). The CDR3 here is CASSPRLQGNGYTF. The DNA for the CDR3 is TGTGCCAGCAGCCCTCGTTTACAGGGAAATGGCTACACCTTC. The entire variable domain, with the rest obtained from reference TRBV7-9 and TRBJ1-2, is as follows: DTGVSQNPRHKITKRGQNVTFRCDPISEHNRLYWYRQTLGQGPEFLTYFQNEAQLEKSRLLSDRFSAERPKGSFSTLEIQRTEQGDSAMYLCASSPRLQGNGYTFGSGTRLTVV.

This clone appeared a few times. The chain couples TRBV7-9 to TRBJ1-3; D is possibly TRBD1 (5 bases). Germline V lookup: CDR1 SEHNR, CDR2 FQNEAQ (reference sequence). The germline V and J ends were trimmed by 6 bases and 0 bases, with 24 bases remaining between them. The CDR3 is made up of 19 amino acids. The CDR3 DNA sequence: TGTGCCAGCAGTCTCGCGAAGGGGCCAACACTATCCTCTGGAAACACCATATATTTT. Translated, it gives CASSLAKGPTLSSGNTIYF.

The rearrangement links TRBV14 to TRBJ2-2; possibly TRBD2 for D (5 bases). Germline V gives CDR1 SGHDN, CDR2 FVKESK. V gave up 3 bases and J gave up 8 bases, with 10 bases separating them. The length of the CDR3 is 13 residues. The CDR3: CASSQTIRGELFF. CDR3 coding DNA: TGTGCCAGCAGCCAGACTATACGGGGGGAGCTGTTTTTT.